These T cell receptor beta chains were read from a single sample in a study of cytomegalovirus exposure and HLA in healthy donors. The assay was immunoSEQ multiplex PCR, and TCRdb's table has in-frame clones only and misses some. The listing records almost 40,000 clones. Sequenced: PBMCs. The receptor set was obtained from a woman aged 25 to 39 in good health and CMV-seropositive. The CDR3 runs from the conserved cysteine through the conserved F or W. The D gene is left open where the match is weak.

j_call d_call v_call cdr3_aa cdr3_nt
TRBJ1-2 TRBD1 TRBV30 CAWTPRTGSAYGYTF TGTGCCTGGACCCCACGGACAGGATCCGCCTATGGCTACACCTTC
TRBJ1-6 . TRBV5-1 CASSLNSQNSPLHF TGCGCCAGCAGCTTGAACAGTCAAAATTCACCCCTCCACTTT
TRBJ1-2 . TRBV7-2 CASTSEALYYGYTF TGTGCCAGCACCTCCGAAGCTCTATACTATGGCTACACCTTC
TRBJ2-7 TRBD2 TRBV15 CATSRDLSGGAGQYF TGTGCCACCAGCAGAGATCTCAGCGGGGGGGCGGGGCAGTACTTC
TRBJ2-3 . TRBV5-1 CASMRMRTDTQYF TGCGCCAGCATGAGAATGAGAACAGATACGCAGTATTTT
TRBJ1-2 TRBD1 TRBV7-2 CASSLGTGVGYTF TGTGCCAGCAGCTTAGGGACAGGGGTTGGCTACACCTTC
TRBJ2-3 . TRBV11-3 CASSTGVRDTQYF TGTGCCAGCAGCACGGGGGTGAGAGATACGCAGTATTTT
TRBJ1-1 . TRBV27 CASSQGDTEAFF TGTGCCAGCAGCCAGGGCGACACTGAAGCTTTCTTT
TRBJ1-5 TRBD1 TRBV5-1 CASSLSRGRNQPQHF TGCGCCAGCAGCTTGTCCAGGGGGCGTAATCAGCCCCAGCATTTT
TRBJ1-4 TRBD1 TRBV28 CATEPNVSGGNEKLFF TGTGCCACCGAACCCAACGTCTCAGGGGGTAATGAAAAACTGTTTTTT
TRBJ1-2 . TRBV5-6 CASSLGQLYTF TGTGCCAGCAGCTTGGGACAGCTATACACCTTC
TRBJ1-2 . TRBV5-1 CASSQVASGGYTF TGCGCCAGCAGCCAGGTCGCCTCTGGTGGCTACACCTTC
TRBJ2-3 . TRBV27 CASSQDNRSTQYF TGTGCCAGCAGTCAAGATAACAGGAGTACGCAGTATTTT
TRBJ2-3 . TRBV9 CASSPGRGSDTQYF TGTGCCAGCAGCCCCGGCCGAGGCTCAGATACGCAGTATTTT
TRBJ1-6 TRBD1 TRBV28 CASSLSPGQGGSPLHF TGTGCCAGCAGCCTCAGCCCGGGACAGGGAGGATCACCCCTCCACTTT
TRBJ2-1 . TRBV15 CATGGWGKPGGNEQFF TGTGCCACCGGGGGGTGGGGAAAACCAGGGGGCAATGAGCAGTTCTTC
TRBJ2-7 TRBD1 TRBV5-3 CARSFTGTGRYEQYF TGTGCCAGAAGCTTTACCGGGACAGGGCGGTACGAGCAGTACTTC
TRBJ1-1 . TRBV28 CASSFAGESEAFF TGTGCCAGCAGTTTTGCGGGGGAAAGTGAAGCTTTCTTT
TRBJ1-3 . TRBV28 CASLAAGGNTIYF TGTGCCAGCCTGGCGGCAGGGGGAAACACCATATATTTT
TRBJ2-7 . TRBV2 CASSEGPGNTYEQYF TGTGCCAGCAGTGAGGGCCCAGGGAATACCTACGAGCAGTACTTC
TRBJ1-1 TRBD1 TRBV6-5 CASSPGQGFEAFF TGTGCCAGCAGCCCTGGACAGGGTTTTGAAGCTTTCTTT
TRBJ2-3 TRBD2 TRBV10-3 CAISGLAGFQDTQYF TGTGCCATCAGTGGGCTAGCGGGGTTCCAGGATACGCAGTATTTT
TRBJ2-7 . TRBV6-1 CASSAGGGQAYEQYF TGTGCCAGCAGTGCTGGCGGGGGCCAAGCCTACGAGCAGTACTTC
TRBJ2-7 TRBD2 TRBV4-2 CASSQDTSGLNF TGTGCCAGCAGCCAGGATACTAGCGGGCTAAACTTC
TRBJ2-1 . TRBV7-6 CASSTWEGAGNEQFF TGTGCCAGCAGCACCTGGGAAGGGGCTGGAAATGAGCAGTTCTTC
TRBJ1-2 . TRBV6-1 CASSEAGVTGNYGYTF TGTGCCAGCAGTGAAGCTGGGGTTACAGGAAACTATGGCTACACCTTC
TRBJ1-2 TRBD1 TRBV7-9 CASSEDRGDYTF TGTGCCAGCAGCGAGGACAGGGGAGACTACACCTTC
TRBJ1-1 . TRBV6-1 CASSEHYTEAFF TGTGCCAGCAGTGAACACTACACTGAAGCTTTCTTT
TRBJ1-2 . TRBV30 CAWRRGSSYGYTF TGTGCCTGGAGAAGGGGTTCAAGCTATGGCTACACCTTC
TRBJ1-4 . TRBV4-1 CASSQEESAIREKLFF TGCGCCAGCAGCCAAGAAGAGTCCGCTATACGTGAAAAACTGTTTTTT
TRBJ2-1 . TRBV7-2 CASSLSSTSYNEQFF TGTGCCAGCAGCCTATCTAGCACGAGCTACAATGAGCAGTTCTTC
TRBJ1-2 . TRBV19 CASSIGGHGYTF TGTGCCAGTAGTATTGGCGGGCATGGCTACACCTTC
TRBJ1-1 . TRBV18 CASSPQDTEAFF TGTGCCAGCTCACCACAGGACACCGAAGCTTTCTTT
TRBJ2-7 TRBD2 TRBV2 CASSGGTSGYTPYEQYF TGTGCCAGCAGTGGCGGGACTAGCGGGTACACCCCCTACGAGCAGTACTTC
TRBJ1-2 TRBD1 TRBV9 CASSVDPRGAGYTF TGTGCCAGCAGCGTAGATCCCAGGGGGGCTGGCTACACCTTC
TRBJ1-2 . TRBV6-5 CASSYWAAVQDGYTF TGTGCCAGCAGTTACTGGGCAGCTGTTCAGGATGGCTACACCTTC
TRBJ2-7 . TRBV5-1 CASSDGAPAYEQYF TGCGCCAGCAGCGACGGAGCCCCCGCCTACGAGCAGTACTTC
TRBJ1-4 . TRBV4-1 CASSQATETRRGEKLFF TGCGCCAGCAGCCAAGCAACAGAAACCCGGAGGGGTGAAAAACTGTTTTTT
TRBJ2-1 TRBD2 TRBV28 CASSFTSGGAREQFF TGTGCCAGCAGTTTTACTAGCGGGGGGGCCAGGGAGCAGTTCTTC
TRBJ2-7 . TRBV28 CASSSMQAGLHEQYF TGTGCCAGCAGTTCCATGCAGGCAGGGCTACACGAGCAGTACTTC
TRBJ2-5 TRBD1 TRBV5-1 CASSLGTGGGETQYF TGCGCCAGCAGCTTGGGGACAGGGGGAGGGGAGACCCAGTACTTC
TRBJ2-5 TRBD2 TRBV5-6 CASSSRGAGETQYF TGTGCCAGCAGCTCGCGGGGGGCCGGGGAGACCCAGTACTTC
TRBJ1-6 TRBD1 TRBV5-1 CASSPRQGYNSPLHF TGCGCCAGCAGCCCCCGACAGGGGTATAATTCCCCCCTCCACTTT
TRBJ2-7 . TRBV5-1 CASSPQGNYEQYF TGCGCCAGCAGCCCCCAGGGAAACTACGAGCAGTACTTC
TRBJ1-3 TRBD1 TRBV6-6 CASSTRTGGFGNTIYF TGTGCCAGCAGTACTCGGACAGGGGGCTTCGGAAACACCATATATTTT
TRBJ2-3 . TRBV5-1 CASSLLSDTQYF TGCGCCAGCAGCTTGTTATCAGATACGCAGTATTTT
TRBJ1-4 TRBD1 TRBV11-2 CASSLTRGLTNEKLFF TGTGCCAGCAGCTTAACCAGGGGGCTCACTAATGAAAAACTGTTTTTT
TRBJ2-7 TRBD1 TRBV10-1 CASSKGQGYEQYF TGCGCCAGCAGCAAAGGACAGGGCTACGAGCAGTACTTC
TRBJ1-2 . TRBV27 CASSPQNSYGYTF TGTGCCAGCAGTCCACAGAATTCCTATGGCTACACCTTC
TRBJ1-5 TRBD1 TRBV6-1 CASSSQGSAQPQHF TGTGCCAGCAGTTCACAGGGGTCGGCTCAGCCCCAGCATTTT
TRBJ2-7 TRBD1 TRBV19 CASSRPGTGGIHEQYF TGTGCCAGTAGTCGACCCGGGACAGGGGGTATCCACGAGCAGTACTTC
TRBJ2-7 . TRBV28 CASSSLSHEQYF TGTGCCAGCAGTTCCCTTTCCCACGAGCAGTACTTC